A selection of T cell receptor beta chains follows, all from one sample in a study of OX40 agonist ivuxolimab in advanced cancers. Libraries were prepared by immunoSEQ multiplex PCR; TCRdb keeps only in-frame clonotypes and omits some of them. The sample lists around 63,000 clones; around 87% were seen once. The sample here was CD4+ or CD8+ T cells sorted from blood, taken in a trial of the OX40 agonist ivuxolimab. The receptor source for this set is an adult with an advanced solid tumor such as melanoma, head and neck, liver or kidney cancer. CDR3s leave out the opening cysteine and the closing phenylalanine or tryptophan. Fields, in order: V gene, CDR3 protein.

V: TRBV9
CDR3: ASSGGLGSAQH

V: TRBV21-1
CDR3: ASSKMTGGTEAF

V: TRBV5-1
CDR3: ASSPRTSMNIQY

V: TRBV27
CDR3: ASSLSGPTITGETQY

V: TRBV6-1
CDR3: ASSQTIRTDTQY

V: TRBV18
CDR3: ASGPREQETQY

V: TRBV5-1
CDR3: ASSLRPGAQETQY

V: TRBV19
CDR3: ASSISAGTVGGYT

V: TRBV27
CDR3: ASSFPSGGGTDTQY

V: TRBV5-1
CDR3: ASSLETDTQY

V: TRBV5-3
CDR3: ARSLKQGDPYSNQPQH

V: TRBV13
CDR3: ASSLWASGGEYQETQY

V: TRBV18
CDR3: ASSQRTSGSMETQY

V: TRBV27
CDR3: ASRRPGGGNFSPLH

V: TRBV29-1
CDR3: SVVETDKGYNEQF

V: TRBV6-4
CDR3: ASPLSTNYGYT

V: TRBV5-1
CDR3: ASSVQGRGNSPLH

V: TRBV7-9
CDR3: ASSLGQGIEKLF

V: TRBV4-2
CDR3: ASSQGGLEGYNEQF

V: TRBV9
CDR3: ASSAGGSSNSGNTIY

V: TRBV4-1
CDR3: ASSQDLETQY

V: TRBV15
CDR3: ATSRDLGSLFSGNTIY

V: TRBV2
CDR3: ASSVAMRNYGYT

V: TRBV28
CDR3: ASGRAEGGADTQY

V: TRBV5-4
CDR3: ASSFWTGKLQETQY

V: TRBV6-6
CDR3: ASSPGALYGYT

V: TRBV20-1
CDR3: SARIPITQY

V: TRBV5-1
CDR3: ASSLRRGSGNTEAF

V: TRBV18
CDR3: ASSPSTSSYNEQF

V: TRBV5-1
CDR3: ASSLPGLASTDTQY

V: TRBV6-6
CDR3: ASSSGFSTDTQY

V: TRBV2
CDR3: ASSRGQNTEAF

V: TRBV6-1
CDR3: ASTKEGGTEAF

V: TRBV2
CDR3: ASIRVMTGDRAF

V: TRBV6-4
CDR3: ASSPEGWSNYGYT

V: TRBV5-6
CDR3: ASSLWEEDYTYNEQF

V: TRBV4-1
CDR3: ASSQADRGRRGYT

V: TRBV4-1
CDR3: ASSSQRLGDTQY

V: TRBV5-1
CDR3: ASSLVAGANEQF

V: TRBV28
CDR3: ASSLRGPHGYT